A single sample gave rise to the 23 T cell receptor beta chains below, sequenced in a study of blood T cells in healthy people across ages. It was with a sample-barcoded 5' primer and a J-beta primer mix that a second PCR of about 6 to 12 cycles was run. TCRdb independently ran MiXCR on the 5' RACE reads; one entry per CDR3 protein. Altogether 790,000 or so distinct CDR3 sequences are present, roughly three fifths being singletons, with the ten largest covering more than 25%. Sequencing was carried out using blood. These receptors came from a man in his forties in good health.

CDR3: CSVAQNNEQYF. In DNA form, the CDR3 reads TGCAGCGTAGCACAGAACAATGAGCAGTACTTC. The chain has TRBV29-1 and TRBJ2-7, with D unresolved. The CDR3 totals 11 residues. With 6 bases removed from V and 7 bases from J, the gap between germline ends came to 13 bases. Germline CDR1 is SQVTM and CDR2 is ANQGSEA.

The gene calls are TRBV5-1 and TRBJ2-3, with a weak D call TRBD1 (5 bases). Germline V lookup: CDR1 SGHRS, CDR2 YFSETQ. V was trimmed by 4 bases and J by 4 bases, leaving 13 bases between them. The CDR3 is 14 residues long. CDR3 nucleotide sequence: TGCGCCAGCAGCGGGGCCCAAAGCGCAGATACGCAGTATTTT. Its protein is CASSGAQSADTQYF.

This clonotype appeared once. The V call is TRBV27, the J call TRBJ2-7; D is unclear. From germline, CDR1 is MNHEY and CDR2 SMNVEV (reference sequence). Trimming pared 3 bases from V and 7 bases from J, leaving 13 bases between. This CDR3 is built from 13 residues. For the CDR3, the DNA is TGTGCCAGCAGTTTCAGTCCCGTGTGGGAGCAGTACTTC. Translation gives CASSFSPVWEQYF.

A few counts support this clonotype. The rearrangement joins TRBV6-1 to TRBJ2-5, with D possibly called TRBD1 or TRBD2 (6 bases each). CDR1 and CDR2 from the germline V gene are MNHNS and SASEGT. CDR3 length: 13 amino acids. V lost 7 bases and J lost 5, with 14 bases in between. CDR3 nucleotides: TGTGCCAGCATTCCGGGGGCTTGGGAGACCCAGTACTTC. Its translation: CASIPGAWETQYF.

The rearrangement links TRBV29-1 to TRBJ1-4; no firm D call. Germline CDR1 SQVTM, CDR2 ANQGSEA. The CDR3 runs to 13 residues. V was cut by 2 bases and J by 0 bases, with 4 bases left in between. DNA for the CDR3: TGCAGCGTTGAACCTGCAACTAATGAAAAACTGTTTTTT. It encodes CSVEPATNEKLFF.

The gene calls are TRBV6-1 and TRBJ1-2; no firm D call. Deletions cut 3 bases from V and 12 bases from J, with 20 bases between. CDR1 and CDR2 from the germline V gene are MNHNS and SASEGT. The CDR3 covers 14 residues. CDR3 region: CASSEIVVGLEDTF. The CDR3 DNA is TGTGCCAGCAGTGAGATTGTGGTCGGCTTGGAGGACACCTTC.

The chain employs TRBV7-2 and TRBJ2-1, with 11 positions matching TRBD2. Germline V gene data show CDR1 as SGHTA and CDR2 as FQGNSA. With 3 bases clipped from V and 9 bases from J, the junction kept 16 bases outside the gene matches. The CDR3 sequence is 18 residues long. CDR3 coding DNA: TGTGCCAGCAGCTTTGGGACTAGCGGATACCGAAGATCGGTTGAGCAGTTCTTC. Translation gives CASSFGTSGYRRSVEQFF. Full variable domain (outside the CDR3, taken from reference TRBV7-2 and TRBJ2-1): GAGVSQSPSNKVTEKGKDVELRCDPISGHTALYWYRQSLGQGLEFLIYFQGNSAPDKSGLPSDRFSAERTGGSVSTLTIQRTQQEDSAVYLCASSFGTSGYRRSVEQFFGPGTRLTVL.

Worth noting for this clonotype: A much larger clone differs from this one at a single base, so this may be a read error. This CDR3 is CSVVIPGVGGLGETQYF. Written as DNA, the CDR3 is TGCAGCGTTGTTATCCCTGGGGTAGGCGGCCTGGGAGAGACCCAGTACTTC. The rearrangement joins TRBV29-1 to TRBJ2-7; unclear D gene. The J call may be incorrect, as the DNA end agrees better with TRBJ2-5. The CDR3 extends over 17 amino acids. CDR1 is SQVTM and CDR2 is ANQGSEA in the germline V gene.

The chain uses TRBV4-3 and TRBJ1-2, with 8 nucleotides matching TRBD1. The trim removed 7 bases at V and 8 bases at J, leaving 9 bases unmatched. Germline loops: CDR1 LGHNA, CDR2 YSLEER. The CDR3 consists of 13 residues. Here the CDR3 DNA reads TGCGCCAGCAACAGTGCGACAGGGGACGGCTACACCTTC. This translates into CASNSATGDGYTF.

This clonotype showed up just a few times. This chain joins TRBV30 and TRBJ2-5; D is possibly TRBD1 (6 bases). The assigned J gene may be wrong: the sequence end matches TRBJ2-4 better. This CDR3 contains 11 residues. The V gene's germline CDR1 is GTSNPN and CDR2 SVGIG (reference sequence). The CDR3 sequence is CASGTQNIQYF. The CDR3 region has the DNA TGTGCCTCCGGGACACAAAACATTCAGTACTTC.

The V gene is TRBV14, the J gene TRBJ2-2; D ambiguous. The V end was cut by 5 bases, the J end by 2 bases, with 12 bases between. CDR3 length equals 15 residues. Germline CDR1 is SGHDN and CDR2 is FVKESK. CDR3 loop: CASSARAANTGELFF. The DNA of the CDR3 is TGTGCCAGCAGCGCCCGGGCAGCTAACACCGGGGAGCTGTTTTTT. Supplemented by reference TRBV14 and TRBJ2-2, the full variable domain reads EAGVTQFPSHSVIEKGQTVTLRCDPISGHDNLYWYRRVMGKEIKFLLHFVKESKQDESGMPNNRFLAERTGGTYSTLKVQPAELEDSGVYFCASSARAANTGELFFGEGSRLTVL.

V gene TRBV20-1 combines with J gene TRBJ2-7; 10 bases agree with TRBD2. V lost 2 bases, J lost 6 bases, and 4 bases stayed unmatched. The CDR3 covers 13 residues. Germline V gene lookup returns CDR1 DFQATT and CDR2 SNEGSKA (reference sequence). Here the CDR3 DNA reads TGCAGTGCTAGAAATAGCGGGAGGCGCGAGCAGTACTTC. This translates into CSARNSGRREQYF.

The V call is TRBV6-1, the J call TRBJ1-1; a possible D gene is TRBD1 (6 bases). V gave up 1 base and J gave up 5 bases, with 11 bases separating them. CDR1 and CDR2 (germline): MNHNS, SASEGT. The CDR3 loop spans 14 amino acids. As DNA, the CDR3 is TGTGCCAGCAGTGAAGGCAGGGGTCGAACTGAAGCTTTCTTT. This gives the protein CASSEGRGRTEAFF.

The rearrangement uses TRBV16 and TRBJ1-1; D might be TRBD1 (5 bases). This CDR3 comprises 16 residues. V was trimmed by 2 bases and J by 4 bases, leaving 17 bases between them. The germline gives CDR1 KGHSY, CDR2 FQNENV. CDR3 sequence (DNA): TGTGCCAGCAGCCAAATGGGGATGAGCAGGGCCACTGAAGCTTTCTTT. Its translation: CASSQMGMSRATEAFF.

This rearrangement joins TRBV7-9 to TRBJ2-5; 7 bases are a match to TRBD1. The CDR3 length is 15 residues. The V segment lost 4 bases and the J segment 4 bases; nucleotides outside the gene matches: 9. The V gene's germline CDR1 is SEHNR and CDR2 FQNEAQ (reference sequence). The DNA of the CDR3 is TGTGCCAGCAGCTCAGGGGACAGCGCCCGAGAGACCCAGTACTTC. Residues: CASSSGDSARETQYF.

This clonotype came up a few times. This chain links TRBV20-1 with TRBJ2-5, with D hard to call. This CDR3 comprises 14 residues. Germline V gene lookup returns CDR1 DFQATT and CDR2 SNEGSKA (reference sequence). Trimming removed 1 base from V and 11 bases from J, with 20 bases in between. As DNA, the CDR3 is TGCAGTGCTAGAGCTCTAGGGCCACGCAATGAGCAGTACTTC. Translating it yields CSARALGPRNEQYF.

This chain connects TRBV14 to TRBJ2-7, with 9 bases aligning to TRBD2. CDR3 length equals 16 residues. Germline values: CDR1 SGHDN, CDR2 FVKESK. Trimming removed 3 bases from V and 2 bases from J; junction bases left unmatched: 8. The CDR3 DNA reads as TGTGCCAGCAGCCACGGATGGCGGGGGGGGACCTACGAGCAGTACTTC. Protein: CASSHGWRGGTYEQYF.

This clonotype was recorded once. J is TRBJ1-2 and V is TRBV6-2 or TRBV6-3; a possible D gene is TRBD1 (5 bases). V lost 8 bases and J lost 4, with 20 bases in between. The germline CDR1 and CDR2 sequences are MNHEY and SVGEGT. The CDR3 is 15 residues long. DNA for the CDR3: TGTGCCAGCCGGATTTTCATCTCCGGGGGCTATGGCTACACCTTC. Its protein product is CASRIFISGGYGYTF.

The chain combines TRBV6-1 with TRBJ2-6; D might be TRBD1 (6 bases). The germline V gene encodes CDR1 MNHNS and CDR2 SASEGT. The CDR3 has 19 residues. The V and J ends lost 2 bases and 1 base respectively, with 18 bases between them. In DNA form, the CDR3 reads TGTGCCAGCAGTGAAAGAATCAGGGGCGGAACATCTGGGGCCAACGTCCTGACTTTC. Encoded protein: CASSERIRGGTSGANVLTF.

This clonotype was detected only once. Possible read error: a much larger clone is one base away. The chain is built from TRBV20-1 and TRBJ1-1, with TRBD1 as a possible D gene (5 bases). The CDR3 runs 13 residues. CDR1 is DFQATT and CDR2 is SNEGSKA in the germline V gene (reference sequence). V was trimmed by 5 bases and J by 5 bases, leaving 15 bases between them. CDR3 bases: TGCAGTGCTGGAGGGGTGGCAGGGACTGAAGCTTTCTTT. Encoded protein: CSAGGVAGTEAFF.

This clonotype has a handful of counts. Sequence at one end of the junction differs from germline and may be a read error. The chain employs TRBV9 and TRBJ2-3; 7 bases fit TRBD1. This CDR3 region has 13 residues. CDR1 SGDLS and CDR2 YYNGEE come from the germline V gene. CDR3 bases: TGCGCCAGCAGCGACAGGGCCACAGATACGCAGTATTTT. The encoded protein is CASSDRATDTQYF.

The chain uses TRBV18 and TRBJ2-4; D not resolved. The J call may be mistaken, given a closer DNA end match to TRBJ2-7. The CDR3 covers 14 residues. Looked up from germline, CDR1 is KGHSH and CDR2 is LQKENI. The CDR3 DNA reads as TGTGCCAGCTCACCGGACGACATTGCCTACGAGCAGTACTTC. The encoded protein is CASSPDDIAYEQYF.

In DNA, the CDR3 is TGTGCCAGCAGCTCTAGGATTCAGGCCCCCTACAATGAGCAGTTCTTC. Translation gives CASSSRIQAPYNEQFF. The chain carries TRBV21-1 and TRBJ2-1; TRBD2 reflects the table's D call only, with no check against the DNA. TRBV21-1 is shown as a pseudogene. The CDR3 covers 16 residues.